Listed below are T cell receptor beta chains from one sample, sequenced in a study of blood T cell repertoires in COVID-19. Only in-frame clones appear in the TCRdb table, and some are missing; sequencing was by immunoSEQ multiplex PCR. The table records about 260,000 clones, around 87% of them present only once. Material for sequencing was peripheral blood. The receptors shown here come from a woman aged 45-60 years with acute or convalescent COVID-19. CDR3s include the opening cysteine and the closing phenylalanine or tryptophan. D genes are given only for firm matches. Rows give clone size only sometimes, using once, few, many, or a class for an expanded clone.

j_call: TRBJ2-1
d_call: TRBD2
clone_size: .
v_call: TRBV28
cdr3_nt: TGTGCCAGCAGGACTACTAGCGGGAGGGCCCATGAGCAGTTCTTC
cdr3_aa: CASRTTSGRAHEQFF

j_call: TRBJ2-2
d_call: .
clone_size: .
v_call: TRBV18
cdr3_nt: TGTGCCAGCTCACCGGGGCGTACGGCCGGGGAGCTGTTTTTT
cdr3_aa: CASSPGRTAGELFF

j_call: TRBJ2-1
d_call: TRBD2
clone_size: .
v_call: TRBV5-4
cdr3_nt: TGTGCCAGCAGCTTATTGGTTCGGACTAGCGGCTACAATGAGCAGTTCTTC
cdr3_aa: CASSLLVRTSGYNEQFF

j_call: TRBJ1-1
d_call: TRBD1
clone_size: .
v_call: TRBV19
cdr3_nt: TGTGCCAGTAGGAGGACAGGCTTGGACACTGAAGCTTTCTTT
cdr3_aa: CASRRTGLDTEAFF

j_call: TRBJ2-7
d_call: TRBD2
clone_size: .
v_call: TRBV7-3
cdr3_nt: TGTGCCAGCAGCTTAGGGCTAGCGGGGGCCTACGAGCAGTACTTC
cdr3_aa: CASSLGLAGAYEQYF

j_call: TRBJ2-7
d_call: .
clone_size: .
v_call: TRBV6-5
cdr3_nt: TGTGCCAGCAGTCGTGGTGTGGCGGTAGGCGAGCAGTACTTC
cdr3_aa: CASSRGVAVGEQYF

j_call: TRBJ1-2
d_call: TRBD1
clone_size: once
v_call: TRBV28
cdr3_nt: TGTGCCAGCAGCCCATCCGGGACAGGAGCCGGCTACACCTTC
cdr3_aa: CASSPSGTGAGYTF

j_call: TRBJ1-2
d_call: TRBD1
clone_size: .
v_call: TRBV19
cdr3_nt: TGTGCCAGTAGTTTCGGACAGGGTTATGGCTACACCTTC
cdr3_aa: CASSFGQGYGYTF

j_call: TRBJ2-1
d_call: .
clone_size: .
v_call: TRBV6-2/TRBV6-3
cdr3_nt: TGTGCCAGCAGTTACTCCCGGGGAAGCTACAATGAGCAGTTCTTC
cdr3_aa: CASSYSRGSYNEQFF

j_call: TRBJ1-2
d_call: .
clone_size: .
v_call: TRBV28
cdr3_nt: TGTGCCAGCAGTACACTCATCGGACAGACATATGGCTACACCTTC
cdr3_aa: CASSTLIGQTYGYTF

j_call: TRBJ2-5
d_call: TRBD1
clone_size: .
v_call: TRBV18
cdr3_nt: TGTGCCAGCTCACCACAGGGGGATGACCGGGACAGTTGGCGTGATGGGACCCAGTACTTC
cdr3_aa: CASSPQGDDRDSWRDGTQYF

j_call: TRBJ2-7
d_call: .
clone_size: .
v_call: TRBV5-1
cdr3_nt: TGCGCCAGCAGCTTAGACAGCCGCTCCTACGAGCAGTACTTC
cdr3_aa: CASSLDSRSYEQYF

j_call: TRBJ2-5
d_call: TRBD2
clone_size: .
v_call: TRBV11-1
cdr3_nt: TGTGCCAGCAGCCCCCTCCAGCGGGAGGATGAGACCCAGTACTTC
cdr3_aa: CASSPLQREDETQYF

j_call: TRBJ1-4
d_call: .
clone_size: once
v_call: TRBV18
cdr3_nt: TGTGCCGCCAACGGGGCAACTAATGAAAAACTGTTTTTT
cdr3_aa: CAANGATNEKLFF

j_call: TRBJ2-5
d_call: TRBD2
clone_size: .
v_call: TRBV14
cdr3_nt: TGTGCCAGCAGCCAGACCCGGGGGGGGCCCCAGTACTTC
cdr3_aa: CASSQTRGGPQYF

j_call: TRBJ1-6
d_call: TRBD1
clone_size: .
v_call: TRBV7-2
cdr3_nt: TGTGCCAGCAGCCTACGACAGGGACAGCATTCACCCCTCCACTTT
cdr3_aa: CASSLRQGQHSPLHF

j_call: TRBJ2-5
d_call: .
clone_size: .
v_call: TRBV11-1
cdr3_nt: TGTGCCAGCAGCTTAGACCAGGGAAGGGATGAGACCCAGTACTTC
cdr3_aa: CASSLDQGRDETQYF

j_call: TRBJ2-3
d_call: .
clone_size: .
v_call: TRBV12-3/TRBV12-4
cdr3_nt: TGTGCCAGCAGTTACGGTAGCACAGATACGCAGTATTTT
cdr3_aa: CASSYGSTDTQYF

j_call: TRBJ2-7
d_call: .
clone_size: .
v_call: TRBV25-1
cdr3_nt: TGTGCCAGCAGTGACCTGGGTAGCGGAACCTACGAGCAGTACTTC
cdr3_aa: CASSDLGSGTYEQYF

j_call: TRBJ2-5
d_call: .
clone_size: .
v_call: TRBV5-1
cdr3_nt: TGCGCCAGCAGCTTGAGGGCGGGATCACAAGAGACCCAGTACTTC
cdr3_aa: CASSLRAGSQETQYF

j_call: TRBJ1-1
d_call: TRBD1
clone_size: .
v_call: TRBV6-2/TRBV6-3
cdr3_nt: TGTGCCAGCAGCCGACAGGGGCGCACTGAAGCTTTCTTT
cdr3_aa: CASSRQGRTEAFF

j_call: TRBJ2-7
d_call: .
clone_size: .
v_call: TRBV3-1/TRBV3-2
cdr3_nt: TGTGCCAGCAGCCCCCGGACAGAATCCTACGAGCAGTACTTC
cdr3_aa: CASSPRTESYEQYF

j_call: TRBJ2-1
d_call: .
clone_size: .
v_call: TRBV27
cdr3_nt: TGTGCCAGCAGTTTTCGCCTAGCGAACAATGAGCAGTTCTTC
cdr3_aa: CASSFRLANNEQFF

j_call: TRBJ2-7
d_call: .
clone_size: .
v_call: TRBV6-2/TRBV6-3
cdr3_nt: TGTGCCAGCAGTTACTCCGAGTCCGGCTACCATCGGGTCTACGAGCAGTACTTC
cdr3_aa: CASSYSESGYHRVYEQYF

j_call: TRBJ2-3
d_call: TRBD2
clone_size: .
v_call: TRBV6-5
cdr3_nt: TGTGCCAGAGGGGGAATAGCGGGAGTAAGAGATACGCAGTATTTT
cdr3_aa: CARGGIAGVRDTQYF

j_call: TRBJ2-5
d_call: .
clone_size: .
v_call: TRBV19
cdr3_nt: TGTGCCAGTAGCCCAGGGGAAGAGACCCAGTACTTC
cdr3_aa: CASSPGEETQYF

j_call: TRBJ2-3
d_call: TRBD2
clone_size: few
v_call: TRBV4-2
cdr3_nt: TGTGCCAGCAGCCGCGGGAGGGCCGTAGATACGCAGTATTTT
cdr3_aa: CASSRGRAVDTQYF

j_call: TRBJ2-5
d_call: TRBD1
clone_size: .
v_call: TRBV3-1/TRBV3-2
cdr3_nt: TGTGCCAGCAGCCACCGGACAGGAGGAGAAGAGACCCAGTACTTC
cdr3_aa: CASSHRTGGEETQYF

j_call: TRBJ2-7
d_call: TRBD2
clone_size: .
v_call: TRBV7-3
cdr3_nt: TGTGCCAGCAGCTTAATCGGGAGGGCCGACGAGCAGTACTTC
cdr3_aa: CASSLIGRADEQYF

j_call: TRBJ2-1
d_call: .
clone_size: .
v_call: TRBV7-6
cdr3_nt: TGTGCCAGCAGCTTAGTAGGTGGGAGCTCCTACAATGAGCAGTTCTTC
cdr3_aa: CASSLVGGSSYNEQFF

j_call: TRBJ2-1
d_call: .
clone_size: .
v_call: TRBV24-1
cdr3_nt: TGTGCCACCAGTGATCGCGGACAGAGTAAAAACAATGAGCAGTTCTTC
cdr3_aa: CATSDRGQSKNNEQFF

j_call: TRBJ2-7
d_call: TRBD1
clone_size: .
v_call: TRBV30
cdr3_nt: TGTGCCTGGAGTGTCAGGGGGCAAGTAGCGCAGTACTTC
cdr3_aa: CAWSVRGQVAQYF

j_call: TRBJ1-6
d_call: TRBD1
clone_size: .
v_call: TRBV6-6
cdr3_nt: TGTGCCAGCAGGACGACAGGGGGGGATAATTCACCCCTCCACTTT
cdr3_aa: CASRTTGGDNSPLHF

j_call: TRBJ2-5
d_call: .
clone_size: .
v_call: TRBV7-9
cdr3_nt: TGTGCCAGCAGCATCGAAATGACAATTCAAGAGACCCAGTACTTC
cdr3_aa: CASSIEMTIQETQYF

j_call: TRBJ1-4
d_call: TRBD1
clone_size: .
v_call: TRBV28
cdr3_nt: TGTGCCAGCAGTTCTACAGGGGCAACTAATGAAAAACTGTTTTTT
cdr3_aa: CASSSTGATNEKLFF

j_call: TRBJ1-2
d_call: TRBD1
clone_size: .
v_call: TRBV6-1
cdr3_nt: TGTGCCAGCAGTGAGGGACAGAGCCACTATGGCTACACCTTC
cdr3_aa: CASSEGQSHYGYTF

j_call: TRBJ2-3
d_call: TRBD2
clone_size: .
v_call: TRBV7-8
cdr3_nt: TGTGCCAGCAGCCGGGAGGACGGAAGTAGCACAGATACGCAGTATTTT
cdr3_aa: CASSREDGSSTDTQYF

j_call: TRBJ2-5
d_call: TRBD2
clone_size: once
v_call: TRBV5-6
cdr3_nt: TGTGCCAGCAGCGTGGGACTAGCGGGCAAAGAGACCCAGTACTTC
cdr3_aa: CASSVGLAGKETQYF

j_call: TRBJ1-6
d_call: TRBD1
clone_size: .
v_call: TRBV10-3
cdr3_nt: TGTGCCATCAGTGAAGACAGGGACTATAATTCACCCCTCCACTTT
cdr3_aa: CAISEDRDYNSPLHF

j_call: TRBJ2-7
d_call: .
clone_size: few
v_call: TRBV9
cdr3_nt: TGTGCCAGCAGCGTAGGTTTGGAGGGCGCTAGGTACGAGCAGTACTTC
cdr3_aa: CASSVGLEGARYEQYF

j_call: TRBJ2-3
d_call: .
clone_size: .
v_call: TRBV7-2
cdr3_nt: TGTGCCAGCAGCTTGGGGGCAAATACGCAGTATTTT
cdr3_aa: CASSLGANTQYF

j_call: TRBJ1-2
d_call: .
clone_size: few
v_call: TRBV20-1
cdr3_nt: TGCAGTGCTAGGGCGGATTATGGCTACACCTTC
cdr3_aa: CSARADYGYTF

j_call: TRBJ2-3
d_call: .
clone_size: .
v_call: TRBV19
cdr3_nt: TGTGCCAGTAGTGCCGGGGAGAGATACACAGATACGCAGTATTTT
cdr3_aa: CASSAGERYTDTQYF

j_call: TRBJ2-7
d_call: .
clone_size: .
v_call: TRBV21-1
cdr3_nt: TGTGCCAGCAGCAGGGGATTTCTAGCGGGAGGCGTATGGTCCTACGAGCAGTACTTC
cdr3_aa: CASSRGFLAGGVWSYEQYF

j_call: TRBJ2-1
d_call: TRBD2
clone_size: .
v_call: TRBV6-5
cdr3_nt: TGTGCCAGCAGGGAGAGGGGACTAAAGAGTGAGCAGTTCTTC
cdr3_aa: CASRERGLKSEQFF

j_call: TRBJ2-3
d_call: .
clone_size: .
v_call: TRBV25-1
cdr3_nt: TGTGCCAGCAGTGTCGGACACCGCAGGGATACGCAGTATTTT
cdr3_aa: CASSVGHRRDTQYF

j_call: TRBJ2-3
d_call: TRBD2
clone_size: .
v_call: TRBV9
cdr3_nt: TGTGCCAGCAGCGCCCCAGCGGGAGGGAGGTCAGATACGCAGTATTTT
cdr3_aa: CASSAPAGGRSDTQYF

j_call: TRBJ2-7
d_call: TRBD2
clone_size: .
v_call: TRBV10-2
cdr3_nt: TGCGCCAGCAGTGAGTCGGCCCTAGCGGGCCTCTACGAGCAGTACTTC
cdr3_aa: CASSESALAGLYEQYF

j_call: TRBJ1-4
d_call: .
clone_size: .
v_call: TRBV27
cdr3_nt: TGTGCCAGCAGTCCGACAGCAACTAATGAAAAACTGTTTTTT
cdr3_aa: CASSPTATNEKLFF

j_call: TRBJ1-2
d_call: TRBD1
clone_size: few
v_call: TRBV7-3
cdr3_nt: TGTGCCAGCAGCTTAGACAGGGCTAACTATGGCTACACCTTC
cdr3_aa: CASSLDRANYGYTF

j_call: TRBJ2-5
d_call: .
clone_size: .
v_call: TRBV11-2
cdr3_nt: TGTGCCAGCAGCTTAGATCGTACCGGGAAGACCCAGTACTTC
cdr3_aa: CASSLDRTGKTQYF

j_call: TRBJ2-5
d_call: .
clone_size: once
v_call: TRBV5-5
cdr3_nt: TGTGCCAGCAGCTTATCGGTCCTACGGGAAGATCGGTACTTC
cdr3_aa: CASSLSVLREDRYF